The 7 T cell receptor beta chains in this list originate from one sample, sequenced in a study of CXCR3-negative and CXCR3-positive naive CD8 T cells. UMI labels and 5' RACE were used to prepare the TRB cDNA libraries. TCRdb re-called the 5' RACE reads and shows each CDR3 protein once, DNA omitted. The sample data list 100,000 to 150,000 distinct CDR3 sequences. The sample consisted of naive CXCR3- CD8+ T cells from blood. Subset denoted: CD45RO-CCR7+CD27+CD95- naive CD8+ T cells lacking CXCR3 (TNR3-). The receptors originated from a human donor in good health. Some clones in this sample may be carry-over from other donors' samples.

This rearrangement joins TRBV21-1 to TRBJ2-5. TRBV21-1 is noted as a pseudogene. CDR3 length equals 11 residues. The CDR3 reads CASLTNETQYF.

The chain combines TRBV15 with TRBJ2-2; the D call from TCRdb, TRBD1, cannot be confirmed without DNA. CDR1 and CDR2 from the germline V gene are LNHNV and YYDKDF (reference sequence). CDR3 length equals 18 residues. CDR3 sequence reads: CATSRGGRPGQGVGELFF.

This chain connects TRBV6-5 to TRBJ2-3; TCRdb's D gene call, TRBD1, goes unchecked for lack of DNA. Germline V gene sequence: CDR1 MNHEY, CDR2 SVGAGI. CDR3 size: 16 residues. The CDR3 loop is CASSYTLTGGRDTQYF.

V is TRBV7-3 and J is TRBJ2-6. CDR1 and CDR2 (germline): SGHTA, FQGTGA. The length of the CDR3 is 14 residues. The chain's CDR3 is CASSLMSGANVLTF. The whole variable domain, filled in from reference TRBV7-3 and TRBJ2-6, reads GAGVSQTPSNKVTEKGKYVELRCDPISGHTALYWYRQSLGQGPEFLIYFQGTGAADDSGLPNDRFFAVRPEGSVSTLKIQRTERGDSAVYLCASSLMSGANVLTFGAGSRLTVL.

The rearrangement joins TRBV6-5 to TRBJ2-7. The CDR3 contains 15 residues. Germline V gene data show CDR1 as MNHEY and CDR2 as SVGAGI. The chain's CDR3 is CASSYSWGSSYEQYF.

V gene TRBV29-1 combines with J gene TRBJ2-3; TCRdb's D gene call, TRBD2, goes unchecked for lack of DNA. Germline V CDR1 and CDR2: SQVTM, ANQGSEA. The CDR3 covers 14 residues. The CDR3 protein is CSATTSSSTDTRYF.

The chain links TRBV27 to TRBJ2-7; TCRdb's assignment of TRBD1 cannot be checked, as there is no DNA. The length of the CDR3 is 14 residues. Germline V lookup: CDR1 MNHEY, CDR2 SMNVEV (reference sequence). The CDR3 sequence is CASSPTGTGYEQYF.